The present T cell receptor (beta chain) was sequenced within a study of PD-1 blockade in classical Hodgkin lymphoma. Whole-study findings and limits: By cycle point C4D1, TCR diversity had risen significantly in CD4+ cells (but not CD8+ cells).

Each of the patients experienced relapse following autologous stem cell transplantation, and their brentuximab vedotin exposure differed. The best responses consisted of complete response, partial response or progressive disease. The method was immunoSEQ multiplex PCR; TCRdb's version includes in-frame clones alone and lacks a portion of them. This sample has tens of thousands of clones, with around four fifths found just once. Turning to this clone: Its antigen remains unknown.

This TCR derives from a human donor with classical Hodgkin lymphoma. Sequenced material: peripheral blood mononuclear cells (PBMCs), taken at baseline.

This chain's CDR3 is CATIDVQGGTGELFF. The DNA for the CDR3 is TGTGCCACTATTGATGTACAGGGCGGTACCGGGGAGCTGTTTTTT. The chain is built from TRBV19 and TRBJ2-2; D is possibly TRBD1 (6 bases). The CDR3 runs 15 residues. The ends were cut back, 10 bases at V and 5 bases at J, with 20 bases in the middle. Germline CDR1 and CDR2: LNHDA and SQIVND (reference sequence).